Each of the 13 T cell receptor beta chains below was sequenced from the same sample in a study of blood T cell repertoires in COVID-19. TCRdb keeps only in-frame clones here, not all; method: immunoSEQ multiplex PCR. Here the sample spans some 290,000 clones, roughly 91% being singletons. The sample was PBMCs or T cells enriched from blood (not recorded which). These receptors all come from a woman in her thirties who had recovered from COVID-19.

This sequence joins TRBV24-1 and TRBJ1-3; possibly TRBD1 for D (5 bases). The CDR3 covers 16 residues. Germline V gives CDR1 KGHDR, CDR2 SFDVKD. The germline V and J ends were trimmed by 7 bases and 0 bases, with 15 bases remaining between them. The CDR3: CATSDPLDSSGNTIYF. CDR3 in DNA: TGTGCCACCAGCGACCCCCTCGACAGCTCTGGAAACACCATATATTTT.

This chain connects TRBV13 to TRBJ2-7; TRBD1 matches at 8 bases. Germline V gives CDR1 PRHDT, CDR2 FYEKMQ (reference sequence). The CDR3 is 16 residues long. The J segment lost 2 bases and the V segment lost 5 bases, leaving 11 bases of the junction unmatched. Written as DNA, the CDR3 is TGTGCCAGCAGCCTAACCTGGACAGGGACGACCTACGAGCAGTACTTC. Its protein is CASSLTWTGTTYEQYF.

CDR3 amino acids: CASSDGQKNTEAFF. The DNA for the CDR3 is TGTGCCAGCAGCGATGGACAGAAGAACACTGAAGCTTTCTTT. The chain is built from TRBV2 and TRBJ1-1, with D maybe TRBD1 (6 bases). V shed 6 bases and J shed 1 base, with 12 bases lying between them. This CDR3 contains 14 residues. CDR1 and CDR2 from the germline V gene are SNHLY and FYNNEI.

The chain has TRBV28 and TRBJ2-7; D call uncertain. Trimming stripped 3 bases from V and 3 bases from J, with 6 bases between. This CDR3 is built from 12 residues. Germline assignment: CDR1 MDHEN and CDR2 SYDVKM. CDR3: CASSFRVYEQYF. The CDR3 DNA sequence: TGTGCCAGCAGTTTTCGGGTCTACGAGCAGTACTTC.

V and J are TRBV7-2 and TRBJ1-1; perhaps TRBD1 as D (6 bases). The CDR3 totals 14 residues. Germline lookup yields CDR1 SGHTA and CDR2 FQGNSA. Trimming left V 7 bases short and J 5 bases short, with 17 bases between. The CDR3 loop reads CASTQREGETEAFF. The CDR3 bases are TGTGCCAGCACCCAAAGGGAGGGGGAGACTGAAGCTTTCTTT.

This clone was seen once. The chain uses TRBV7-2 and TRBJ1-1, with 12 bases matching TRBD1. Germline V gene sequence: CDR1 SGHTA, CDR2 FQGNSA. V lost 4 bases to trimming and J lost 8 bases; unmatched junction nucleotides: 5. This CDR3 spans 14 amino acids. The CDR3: CASSWGTGGSEAFF. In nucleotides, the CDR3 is TGTGCCAGCAGCTGGGGGACAGGGGGCTCAGAAGCTTTCTTT.

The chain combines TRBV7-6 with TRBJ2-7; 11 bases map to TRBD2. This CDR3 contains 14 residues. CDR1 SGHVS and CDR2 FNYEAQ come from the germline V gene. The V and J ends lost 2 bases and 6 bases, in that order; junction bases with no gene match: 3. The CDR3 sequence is CASSLLAGGGEQYF. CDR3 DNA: TGTGCCAGCAGCTTACTAGCGGGAGGAGGCGAGCAGTACTTC. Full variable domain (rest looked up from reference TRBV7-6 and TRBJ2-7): GAGVSQSPRYKVTKRGQDVALRCDPISGHVSLYWYRQALGQGPEFLTYFNYEAQQDKSGLPNDRFSAERPEGSISTLTIQRTEQRDSAMYRCASSLLAGGGEQYFGPGTRLTVT.

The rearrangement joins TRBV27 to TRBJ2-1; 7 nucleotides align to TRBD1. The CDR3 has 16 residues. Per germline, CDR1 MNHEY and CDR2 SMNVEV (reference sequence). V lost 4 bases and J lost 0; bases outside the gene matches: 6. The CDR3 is CASSSLTGISYNEQFF. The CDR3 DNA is TGTGCCAGCAGTTCCTTGACAGGGATCTCCTACAATGAGCAGTTCTTC.

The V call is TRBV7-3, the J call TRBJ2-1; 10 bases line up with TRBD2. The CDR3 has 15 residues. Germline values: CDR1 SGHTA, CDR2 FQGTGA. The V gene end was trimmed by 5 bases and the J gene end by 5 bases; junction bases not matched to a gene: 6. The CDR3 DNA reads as TGTGCCAGCAGCGAACCGCTAGCGGGAGACAATGAGCAGTTCTTC. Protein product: CASSEPLAGDNEQFF.

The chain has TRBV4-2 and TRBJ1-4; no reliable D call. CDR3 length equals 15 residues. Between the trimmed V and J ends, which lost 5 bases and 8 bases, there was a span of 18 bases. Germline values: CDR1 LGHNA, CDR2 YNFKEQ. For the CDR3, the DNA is TGTGCCAGCAGCTCCTCTCTCTCCTGGGAGGAAAAACTGTTTTTT. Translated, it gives CASSSSLSWEEKLFF.

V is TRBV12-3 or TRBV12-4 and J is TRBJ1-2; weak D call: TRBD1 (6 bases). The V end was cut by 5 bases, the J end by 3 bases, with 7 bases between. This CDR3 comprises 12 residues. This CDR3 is CASSAGDYGYTF. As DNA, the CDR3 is TGTGCCAGCAGTGCAGGGGACTATGGCTACACCTTC.

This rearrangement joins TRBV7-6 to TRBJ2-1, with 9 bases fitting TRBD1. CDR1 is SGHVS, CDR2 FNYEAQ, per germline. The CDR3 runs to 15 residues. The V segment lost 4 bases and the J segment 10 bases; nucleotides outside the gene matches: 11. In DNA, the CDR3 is TGTGCCAGCAGCTCGACAGGGGGGGGATTCAACGAGCAGTTCTTC. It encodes CASSSTGGGFNEQFF.

In DNA, the CDR3 is TGTGCCAGCAGTGAAAGACTAGTAATGGCGCAGTATTTT. It specifies CASSERLVMAQYF. The rearrangement links TRBV27 to TRBJ2-3, with D perhaps TRBD2 (6 bases). The CDR3 is 13 residues long. Germline V gives CDR1 MNHEY, CDR2 SMNVEV (reference sequence). V dropped 5 bases and J dropped 10 bases, with 16 bases sitting between them.